This entry lists 4 T cell receptor beta chains sequenced from one sample in a study of beta chain features in type 1 diabetes. The study reverse transcribed the entire isolated RNA, so it sequenced expressed TCRB transcripts. Only in-frame clones appear in the TCRdb table, and some are missing; sequencing was by immunoSEQ multiplex PCR. The sample lists hundreds of thousands of clones; 17% were seen once. Input material: naive CD4+ T cells from blood. The receptors here all came from a woman between 18 and 29 years old in good health.

This clone showed up just a few times. V is TRBV11-2 and J is TRBJ2-5; weak D call: TRBD1 (6 bases). This CDR3 contains 15 residues. Germline V CDR1 and CDR2: SGHAT, FQNNGV. Trimming removed 1 base at V and 4 bases at J, with 13 bases between. CDR3 in DNA: TGTGCCAGCAGCTTAGTGAACAGGGCGCGAGAGACCCAGTACTTC. Translation gives CASSLVNRARETQYF.

The chain has TRBV7-8 and TRBJ1-2, with D perhaps matching TRBD1 (5 bases). The CDR3 length is 15 residues. The V end was cut by 1 base, the J end by 8 bases, with 17 bases between. Germline V CDR1 and CDR2: SGHVS, FQNEAQ. The CDR3 here is CASSLVNTGNVGYTF. The CDR3 DNA follows: TGTGCCAGCAGCTTAGTGAATACAGGCAACGTAGGCTACACCTTC.

A few counts support this clone. The chain combines TRBV29-1 with TRBJ1-5, with 7 bases identical to TRBD1. The junction had 7 bases not matched to a gene; V was cut back by 6 bases and J by 2 bases. The V gene's germline CDR1 is SQVTM and CDR2 ANQGSEA. This CDR3 comprises 14 residues. The chain's CDR3 is CSVSTGNGNQPQHF. CDR3 nucleotide sequence: TGCAGCGTATCGACAGGGAATGGCAATCAGCCCCAGCATTTT.

The chain has TRBV28 and TRBJ2-5; 8 positions match TRBD1. The V and J ends lost 1 base and 0 bases, in that order; junction bases with no gene match: 4. The CDR3 is made up of 16 amino acids. Germline lookup yields CDR1 MDHEN and CDR2 SYDVKM. The CDR3 DNA reads as TGTGCCAGCAGTTTATCGTGGACAGGGTACCAAGAGACCCAGTACTTC. Translating gives CASSLSWTGYQETQYF.